This TCR beta chain was captured in a study of T cell clones after liver transplantation (dated by TCRdb to the late 2010s). Context from the whole study: Samples were obtained from ITN030ST, a randomized trial in which withdrawal of immunosuppression was attempted within 2 years of liver transplantation. Donor-reactive T cell clones were identified by TCRbeta sequencing following a pre-transplant mixed lymphocyte reaction and were subsequently tracked in post-transplant blood. As an antigen-independent comparator for donor-reactive sequences, third party-reactive TCRbeta sequences were also identified from pre-transplant MLRs. Three of the eight recipients were HCV-positive; the others were transplanted for non-autoimmune, non-viral indications. No induction therapy was given to the subjects, and standard immunosuppression was administered until randomization at 12-24 months post-transplant. Tolerance was defined as complete withdrawal of immunosuppression for at least one year without a rise in liver enzymes beyond twice the upper limit of normal. Blood samples were collected pre-transplant, then pre-randomization ahead of withdrawal, and finally post-randomization once withdrawal had either been completed or failed. A cohort of 8 liver transplant recipients was studied, of whom 3 were classified as tolerant and 5 as non-tolerant.

Based on the germline V gene (reference sequence), the CDR1 and CDR2 sequences are SGHNT and YYREEE. Including the terminal cysteine and phenylalanine, the CDR3 comprises 15 residues. Only the CDR3 DNA is retained, 45 bases long and in frame from the first base. Trimming removed 4 bases from V and 6 bases from J; the gene matches leave 10 bases unexplained. This clone has a single count. There is no known antigen for this receptor. It has no much larger one-base neighbor in the sample; base qualities were not kept. The full study reports these points: The conclusions were preliminary, being limited by small, heterogeneous patient numbers and by non-standardized post-transplant time points. In two subjects, low numbers of available donor cells limited the measurable donor-reactive repertoire. A greater decline was seen for donor-reactive sequences than for third party-reactive sequences, suggesting partial antigen-specific deletion unrelated to withdrawal success. Because allograft tissue specimens were not available, migration of donor-reactive T cells into the graft, rather than deletion, may have occurred. In 5 of 8 subjects, regardless of tolerance or HCV status, circulating donor-reactive CD4 TCRbeta sequences dropped significantly post-transplant. Once repertoire turnover was taken into account, donor-reactive detection showed a significant reduction for CD4 in 7 of 8 subjects and for CD8 in 8 of 8.

Frozen genomic DNA underwent high-throughput TCRbeta CDR3 sequencing by immunoSEQ, including PCR amplification, mapping, bias correction and internal controls. The study's own analysis went as follows. Productive rearrangements were retained, and unique TCRbeta sequences were defined by the CDR3 nucleotide sequence together with the V and J gene. For classification of a sequence as donor-reactive, at least 5-fold expansion in CFSE-low cells relative to unstimulated pre-transplant cells and a frequency of at least 0.01% were required. Per-subject minimum frequency thresholds, based on the lowest-template unstimulated sample, ensured at least 90% detection power. Jensen-Shannon divergence between the top 1000 TCRbeta sequences post- versus pre-transplant served as the measure of repertoire turnover. Changes in detection of donor-reactive sequences were assessed with two-sided Fisher's exact tests. In TCRdb, the immuneACCESS table is reduced to in-frame sequences with V and J assigned. These tables do not hold every clone; where another copy was compared, an unresolved V gene accounts for under half, and the others remain unexplained. The DNA gave D and trimming, while V, J and clone size come from that table. Across this sample there are about 120,000 clones, with roughly nine tenths seen only once. Together, the top ten hold 0.83% of the sample.

Thawed unstimulated PBMCs were stained for CD3, CD4 and CD8 and FACS-sorted into CD3+CD4+ and CD3+CD8+ populations. All 8 studied subjects were randomized to immunosuppression withdrawal. The Qiagen DNeasy Blood and Tissue Kit was used to isolate genomic DNA. This TCR was recovered from a human patient who received a liver transplant. A transplant means some T cells may be of graft donor rather than patient origin. The starting material was CD4+ T cells from blood, obtained 12 months after liver transplant. The rearranged segments are TRBV5-4 and TRBJ2-3; TRBD1 agrees with 8 junctional bases. CDR3 reads: CASSTRQGPGDTQYF. At the DNA level, the sequence is TGTGCCAGCAGCACGAGACAGGGGCCTGGTGATACGCAGTATTTT.